This T cell receptor beta chain was captured in a study of Ad26.COV2.S vaccination and SARS-CoV-2 variants. On the study more broadly: Participants got Ad26.COV2.S intramuscularly, once or twice 56 days apart. Study-level points and caveats: Placebo recipients showed lower spike-specific TCR breadth than vaccinees. Possibly, TCR breadth and depth analyses underestimated total T cell responses.

Notes on this clone: The antigen remains unidentified.

Sequenced by immunoSEQ multiplex PCR; TCRdb stores in-frame clones only, minus some. The sample contains over 350,000 clones, about 85% of which appear only once. Treatment given: some 20 received Ad26.COV2.S at low or high dose, single or two shots; several received placebo; per-sample allocation not given. Sampling was performed 63 days after the first vaccine or placebo injection. This person who donated was an adult of 18-55 years in Boston. Sequenced here: peripheral blood, sampled in a trial of Ad26.COV2.S vaccine versus placebo. This sequence originates from a person between 18 and 65 years old who received the Ad26.COV2.S COVID-19 vaccine or a placebo.

CDR3 residues: CASSGTQNTEAFF. CDR3 bases: TGTGCCAGCAGCGGAACCCAGAACACTGAAGCTTTCTTT. The J gene is TRBJ1-1, the V gene TRBV11-3, with unresolved D. The CDR3 is 13 amino acids. Trimming removed 5 bases at V and 1 base at J, with 8 bases between. Per germline, CDR1 SGHNT and CDR2 YENEEA.